These 14 T cell receptor beta chains came from one sample sequenced in a study of T-cell memory formation after mild COVID-19. TCRdb re-called the 5' RACE reads through MiXCR, storing one row per CDR3 protein. The data contain around 130,000 distinct CDR3 sequences, about 18% of them singletons. The sequencing input was PBMCs or a T cell subset sorted from them (not recorded which). The receptors were gathered from a man aged 18 to 30 who had mild COVID-19 (a few samples of this study predate the infection). Cell type and time point are not known.

This clonotype was seen a few times. J is TRBJ1-2 and V is TRBV9, with 11 bases that match TRBD1. This CDR3 has 14 amino acids. The germline V gene has CDR1 SGDLS and CDR2 YYNGEE. After removal of 3 bases from V and 7 bases from J, the junction contained 5 bases not matched to a gene. The CDR3 DNA reads TGTGCCAGCAGCGCTCGGACAGGGGGCTTTGGCTACACCTTC. It encodes CASSARTGGFGYTF.

This clonotype showed up just a few times. The chain uses TRBV7-9 and TRBJ2-1; TRBD1 aligns across 8 bases. The V segment lost 4 bases and the J segment 6 bases; nucleotides outside the gene matches: 5. Germline loops: CDR1 SEHNR, CDR2 FQNEAQ (reference sequence). This CDR3 is built from 14 residues. In DNA form, the CDR3 reads TGTGCCAGCAGCTGGGGAACAGGGGGCAATGAGCAGTTCTTC. It specifies CASSWGTGGNEQFF.

This clonotype was picked up a small number of times. The CDR3, as DNA: TGTGCCAGCCCTGGGACGGGGAACACTGAAGCTTTCTTT. Protein sequence: CASPGTGNTEAFF. The gene calls are TRBV5-6 and TRBJ1-1, with a possible D match to TRBD1 (5 bases). Germline V gene sequence: CDR1 SGHDT, CDR2 YYEEEE. V was clipped by 7 bases and J by 1 base, with 11 bases between them. CDR3 size: 13 residues.

This clonotype was detected only a few times. The chain has TRBV7-2 and TRBJ2-4; 8 bases are a match to TRBD1. The CDR3 is made up of 19 amino acids. V dropped 6 bases and J dropped 0; count of bases not matched to a gene: 16. CDR1 is SGHTA, CDR2 FQGNSA, per germline. The CDR3: CASSPGGTGRWLAKNIQYF. In nucleotides, the CDR3 is TGTGCCAGCAGTCCCGGCGGGACAGGACGGTGGTTAGCCAAAAACATTCAGTACTTC.

The V call is TRBV24-1, the J call TRBJ2-7; 11 nucleotides match TRBD2. Germline CDR1 KGHDR, CDR2 SFDVKD. The CDR3 spans 20 residues. V trimming: 1 base; J trimming: 1 base; junction bases outside the gene matches: 14. Here the CDR3 DNA reads TGTGCCACCAGTGATTTCTTACAACGCCGCTCTAGCGGGGGGTCCTACGAGCAGTACGTC. It encodes CATSDFLQRRSSGGSYEQYV.

This clonotype appeared a few times. The chain carries TRBV19 and TRBJ2-1, with D maybe TRBD2 (6 bases). V was clipped by 1 base and J by 8 bases, with 12 bases between them. Looked up from germline, CDR1 is LNHDA and CDR2 is SQIVND (reference sequence). The CDR3 totals 14 residues. The CDR3 sequence: CASSIVGRGDEQFF. CDR3 in DNA: TGTGCCAGTAGTATAGTGGGGCGGGGCGATGAGCAGTTCTTC.

CDR3 bases: TGTGCCAGCAGCGTAGGGCGGCCCTACGAGCAGTACGTC. This sequence encodes CASSVGRPYEQYV. V is TRBV9 and J is TRBJ2-7, with no clear D. The CDR3 is made up of 13 amino acids. The germline CDR1 and CDR2 sequences are SGDLS and YYNGEE. V was clipped by 0 bases and J by 2 bases, with 6 bases between them.

The chain joins TRBV7-2 to TRBJ2-6, with a weak D call TRBD1 (6 bases). Germline loops: CDR1 SGHTA, CDR2 FQGNSA. The CDR3 covers 17 residues. Trimming left V 5 bases short and J 2 bases short, with 16 bases between. The CDR3 DNA follows: TGTGCCAGCAGCCCTGTGAGGGGGAACCCTGGGGCCAACGTCCTGACTTTC. Protein sequence: CASSPVRGNPGANVLTF.

J is TRBJ2-7 and V is TRBV6-1, with 11 bases lining up with TRBD1. This CDR3 region has 14 residues. The ends lost 8 bases at V and 3 bases at J; junction bases unmatched: 6. Germline lookup yields CDR1 MNHNS and CDR2 SASEGT. CDR3 sequence (DNA): TGTGCCAGCTCACGGACAGGGGGCAACTACGAGCAGTACGTC. Amino acid sequence: CASSRTGGNYEQYV.

The V call is TRBV9, the J call TRBJ2-7; the D is unclear. In germline, CDR1 is SGDLS, CDR2 YYNGEE. The CDR3 has 16 residues. Trimming took 2 bases from V and 6 from J, leaving 21 bases between them. In DNA, the CDR3 is TGTGCCAGCAGCGTGCGATCAGGCCTTGAGACTTGCGAGCAGTACGTC. As protein: CASSVRSGLETCEQYV.

A few counts support this clonotype. The chain employs TRBV20-1 and TRBJ2-7, with 11 bases matching TRBD1. Germline V lookup: CDR1 DFQATT, CDR2 SNEGSKA (reference sequence). CDR3 length: 13 amino acids. J gave up 7 bases and V 0 bases, and 2 bases lay outside the gene matches. CDR3 bases: TGCAGTGCTAGAGATGGACAGGGGGCGGAGCAGTACTTC. Translating gives CSARDGQGAEQYF.

The chain links TRBV9 to TRBJ2-1; 8 positions match TRBD2. The CDR3 has 14 residues. CDR1 SGDLS and CDR2 YYNGEE come from the germline V gene. V was clipped by 2 bases and J by 5 bases; unmatched bases: 3. As DNA, the CDR3 is TGTGCCAGCAGCGTCACTAGCGGAAACAATGAGCAGTTCTTC. Translation gives CASSVTSGNNEQFF.

This clonotype appeared a few times. The chain links TRBV20-1 to TRBJ2-6; D is unresolved. Per the germline V gene, CDR1 is DFQATT and CDR2 is SNEGSKA (reference sequence). The CDR3 contains 13 residues. V gave up 7 bases and J gave up 0 bases, with 7 bases separating them. The CDR3, as DNA: TGCAGTGGGGTGCCCTCTGGGGCCAACGTCCTGACTTTC. It specifies CSGVPSGANVLTF.

This clonotype was observed a handful of times. This sequence joins TRBV20-1 and TRBJ2-1; possible D gene TRBD2, 6 bases. Trimming took 1 base from V and 0 from J, leaving 10 bases between them. The CDR3 extends over 15 amino acids. Germline loops: CDR1 DFQATT, CDR2 SNEGSKA (reference sequence). The DNA for the CDR3 is TGCAGTGCTAGAGTTGGAGCGGGCTCCTACAATGAGCAGTTCTTC. It yields the protein CSARVGAGSYNEQFF.